A selection of T cell receptor beta chains follows, all from one sample in a study of cytomegalovirus exposure and HLA in healthy donors. The protocol was immunoSEQ multiplex PCR, while the TCRdb copy is restricted to in-frame clones and leaves out a portion. Here the sample spans about 56,000 clones, 80% to 95% being singletons. Sequencing used PBMCs. These receptors came from a young woman in good health and CMV-seronegative. CDR3s include the opening cysteine and the closing phenylalanine or tryptophan. A D gene is named only where the DNA matches it firmly. Clone size is given for some rows only: seen once, a few or many times, or a class if the clone is expanded.

size	V	D	J	CDR3	DNA
.	TRBV5-1	TRBD2	TRBJ2-1	CASKLASYNEQFF	TGCGCCAGCAAACTAGCGTCCTACAATGAGCAGTTCTTC
.	TRBV14	TRBD2	TRBJ2-2	CASSQGHPGGGTGELFF	TGTGCCAGCAGCCAAGGGCATCCGGGAGGAGGCACCGGGGAGCTGTTTTTT
.	TRBV4-1	.	TRBJ1-1	CASSQVVEEGWITEAFF	TGCGCCAGCAGCCAAGTAGTCGAAGAGGGATGGATCACTGAAGCTTTCTTT
.	TRBV6-1	.	TRBJ1-1	CASKEPGTEAFF	TGTGCCAGCAAAGAACCAGGGACTGAAGCTTTCTTT
.	TRBV7-6	.	TRBJ2-3	CASSSTLGGGLADTQYF	TGTGCCAGCAGCTCCACCTTAGGGGGGGGGTTGGCAGATACGCAGTATTTT
.	TRBV7-9	TRBD1	TRBJ2-5	CASSFGQGQETQYF	TGTGCCAGCAGCTTTGGACAGGGACAAGAGACCCAGTACTTC
.	TRBV19	TRBD1	TRBJ2-7	CASSPTGQGKYEQYF	TGTGCCAGTAGTCCTACGGGACAGGGAAAATACGAGCAGTACTTC
.	TRBV5-1	TRBD2	TRBJ2-5	CASSTGGETQYF	TGCGCCAGCAGCACGGGGGGTGAGACCCAGTACTTC
once	TRBV18	TRBD1	TRBJ1-1	CASSGRTGGASTEAFF	TGTGCCAGCTCAGGGCGGACAGGGGGCGCGAGCACTGAAGCTTTCTTT
.	TRBV29-1	TRBD1	TRBJ1-2	CSVDSGTAGYGYTF	TGCAGCGTTGACTCCGGGACAGCGGGCTATGGCTACACCTTC
once	TRBV5-1	TRBD1	TRBJ1-1	CASTWGDRGRVMNTEAFF	TGCGCCAGCACTTGGGGTGACAGGGGGCGCGTCATGAACACTGAAGCTTTCTTT
.	TRBV29-1	.	TRBJ1-2	CSAWADGYTF	TGCAGCGCCTGGGCCGATGGCTACACCTTC
.	TRBV2	TRBD2	TRBJ2-1	CASRAGAVVFF	TGTGCCAGCAGAGCGGGAGCAGTAGTCTTCTTC
.	TRBV28	.	TRBJ1-2	CASSLAANYGYTF	TGTGCCAGCAGTTTGGCGGCTAACTATGGCTACACCTTC
.	TRBV6-5	.	TRBJ1-4	CASKSFGKLFF	TGTGCCAGCAAATCGTTCGGAAAACTGTTTTTT
.	TRBV2	.	TRBJ1-4	CASLQDSATNEKLFF	TGTGCCAGCCTTCAAGACAGCGCAACTAATGAAAAACTGTTTTTT
once	TRBV14	TRBD2	TRBJ2-1	CASSQETSSGRYNEQFF	TGTGCCAGCAGCCAAGAAACCTCTAGCGGGAGGTACAATGAGCAGTTCTTC
.	TRBV6-1	TRBD1	TRBJ1-5	CASSAGLGDRENQPQHF	TGTGCCAGCAGTGCAGGGCTAGGGGACAGGGAAAATCAGCCCCAGCATTTT
.	TRBV7-2	TRBD1	TRBJ1-3	CASSTKGTGGGNTIYF	TGTGCCAGCAGCACCAAAGGGACAGGGGGAGGAAACACCATATATTTT
.	TRBV6-1	TRBD2	TRBJ2-3	CASSEGWTSDHTDTQYF	TGTGCCAGCAGTGAAGGTTGGACTAGCGACCACACAGATACGCAGTATTTT
.	TRBV5-1	TRBD2	TRBJ2-5	CASRGLAGEGETQYF	TGCGCCAGCAGGGGACTAGCGGGAGAAGGCGAGACCCAGTACTTC
.	TRBV18	.	TRBJ1-4	CASSPSQGEEKLFF	TGTGCCAGCTCACCCAGCCAGGGTGAAGAAAAACTGTTTTTT
.	TRBV9	.	TRBJ1-1	CASSVAGTGDTEAFF	TGTGCCAGCAGCGTAGCGGGCACGGGGGACACTGAAGCTTTCTTT
.	TRBV28	.	TRBJ2-5	CASSFTGQGQETQYF	TGTGCCAGCAGTTTTACAGGGCAGGGCCAAGAGACCCAGTACTTC
.	TRBV5-1	.	TRBJ2-3	CASSFGTRTSVTQYF	TGCGCCAGCAGCTTTGGGACTCGGACTTCCGTTACGCAGTATTTT
.	TRBV6-5	.	TRBJ1-3	CASSYSGASGNTIYF	TGTGCCAGCAGTTACTCGGGGGCGTCAGGAAACACCATATATTTT
.	TRBV6-5	TRBD2	TRBJ2-1	CASSYSTSGGLLGLFF	TGTGCCAGCAGTTACTCGACTAGCGGGGGGCTCTTGGGTCTGTTCTTC
.	TRBV6-1	TRBD1	TRBJ1-1	CASSVGGGVVEAFF	TGTGCCAGCAGTGTCGGAGGGGGCGTTGTTGAAGCTTTCTTT
.	TRBV7-2	TRBD1	TRBJ1-3	CASSYDRGNTIYF	TGTGCCAGCAGCTACGACAGGGGGAACACCATATATTTT
.	TRBV9	.	TRBJ2-3	CASSVVGFTDTQYF	TGTGCCAGCAGCGTAGTGGGCTTCACAGATACGCAGTATTTT
.	TRBV30	TRBD1	TRBJ2-5	CAWTRDRGRETQYF	TGTGCCTGGACTAGGGACAGGGGACGAGAGACCCAGTACTTC